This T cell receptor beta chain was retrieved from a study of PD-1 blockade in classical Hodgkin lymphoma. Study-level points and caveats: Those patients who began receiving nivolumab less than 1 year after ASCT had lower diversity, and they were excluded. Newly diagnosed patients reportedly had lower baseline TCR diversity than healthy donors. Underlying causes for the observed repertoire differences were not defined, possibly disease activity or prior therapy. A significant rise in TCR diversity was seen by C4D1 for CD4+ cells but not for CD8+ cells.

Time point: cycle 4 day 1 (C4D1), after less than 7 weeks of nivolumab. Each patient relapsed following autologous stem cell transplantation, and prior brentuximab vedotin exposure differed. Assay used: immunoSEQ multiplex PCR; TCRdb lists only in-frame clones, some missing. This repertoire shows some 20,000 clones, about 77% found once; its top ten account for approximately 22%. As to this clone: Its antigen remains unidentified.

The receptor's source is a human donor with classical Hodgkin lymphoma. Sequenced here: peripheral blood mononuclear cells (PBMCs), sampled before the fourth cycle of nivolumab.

CDR3 sequence (DNA): TGCGCCAGCAGCCAAGAATTCGAAGGGGGAGCTTTCTTT. It is translated as CASSQEFEGGAFF. The rearrangement uses TRBV4-1 and TRBJ1-1, with D perhaps TRBD1 (6 bases). In germline, CDR1 is MGHRA, CDR2 YSYEKL. This CDR3 is built from 13 residues. Trimming removed 0 bases at V and 10 bases at J, with 12 bases between.